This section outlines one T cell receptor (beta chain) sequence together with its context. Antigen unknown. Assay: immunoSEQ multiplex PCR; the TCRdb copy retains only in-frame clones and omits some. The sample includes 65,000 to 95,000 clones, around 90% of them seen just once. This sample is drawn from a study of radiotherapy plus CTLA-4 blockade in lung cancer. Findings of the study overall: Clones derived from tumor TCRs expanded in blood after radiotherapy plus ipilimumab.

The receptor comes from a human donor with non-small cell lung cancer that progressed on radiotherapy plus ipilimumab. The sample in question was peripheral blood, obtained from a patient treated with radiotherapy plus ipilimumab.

DNA for the CDR3: TGTGCCAGCAGACAGGGGGTCACTAAGAACACTGAAGCTTTCTTT. It is translated as CASRQGVTKNTEAFF. The gene calls are TRBV6-1 and TRBJ1-1, with TRBD1 matching over 8 bases. CDR1 is MNHNS, CDR2 SASEGT, per germline. The CDR3 sequence is 15 residues long. Trimming cost V 6 bases and J 1 base; bases outside gene matches: 7.